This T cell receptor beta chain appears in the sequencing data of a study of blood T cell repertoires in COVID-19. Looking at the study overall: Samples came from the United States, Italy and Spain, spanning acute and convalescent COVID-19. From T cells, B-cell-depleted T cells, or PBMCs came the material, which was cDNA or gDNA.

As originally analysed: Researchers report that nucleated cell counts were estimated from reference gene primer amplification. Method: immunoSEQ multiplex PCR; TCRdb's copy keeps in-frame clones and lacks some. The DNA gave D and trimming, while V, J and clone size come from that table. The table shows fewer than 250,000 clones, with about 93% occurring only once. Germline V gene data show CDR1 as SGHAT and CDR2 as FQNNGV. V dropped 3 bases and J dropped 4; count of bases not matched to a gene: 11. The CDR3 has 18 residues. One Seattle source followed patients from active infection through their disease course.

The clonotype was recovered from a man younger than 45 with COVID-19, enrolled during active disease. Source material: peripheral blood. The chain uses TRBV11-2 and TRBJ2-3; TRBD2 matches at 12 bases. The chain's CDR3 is CASSFAASGGAWADTQYF. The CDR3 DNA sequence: TGTGCCAGCAGCTTTGCCGCTAGCGGGGGGGCTTGGGCAGATACGCAGTATTTT. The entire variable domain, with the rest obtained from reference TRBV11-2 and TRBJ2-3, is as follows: EAGVAQSPRYKIIEKRQSVAFWCNPISGHATLYWYQQILGQGPKLLIQFQNNGVVDDSQLPKDRFSAERLKGVDSTLKIQPAKLEDSAVYLCASSFAASGGAWADTQYFGPGTRLTVL.